Below, 19 T cell receptor beta chains from the same sample are listed, as sequenced in a study of tumor and adjacent non-tumor tissue in lung cancer. The library came from three nested PCR rounds adapted from ARM-PCR protocols. TCRdb passed the multiplex PCR reads through MiXCR, listing each CDR3 protein once. Of 200,000 to 250,000 distinct CDR3 sequences listed, less than 80% are singletons. The template was RNA from unsorted bulk tissue. Sequenced sample: lung tumor tissue. The receptors here all came from a man between 60 and 70 years old with non-small cell lung cancer.

A note on this clonotype: A much more abundant neighbour one base away suggests this may be a read error. This CDR3 reads CIVAGRAGTNTEAFF. The DNA of the CDR3 is TGCATCGTTGCCGGCAGGGCGGGGACAAACACTGAAGCTTTCTTT. The chain carries TRBV29-1 and TRBJ1-1; possible D gene TRBD1, 6 bases. This CDR3 is 15 amino acids long. In germline, CDR1 is SQVTM, CDR2 ANQGSEA.

Points on this clonotype: A much bigger clone sits one base away, suggesting this may be a read error. V is TRBV20-1 and J is TRBJ1-6, with D perhaps TRBD1 (6 bases). This CDR3 has 14 residues. Germline V lookup: CDR1 DFQATT, CDR2 SNEGSKA (reference sequence). The CDR3: CSAKGGPYDSPLHF. CDR3 coding DNA: TGCAGTGCTAAGGGGGGTCCCTATGATTCACCCCTCCACTTT.

In the case of this clonotype: This may arise from a read error, as a much more abundant clone is one base away. This rearrangement joins TRBV20-1 to TRBJ2-3, with 8 bases fitting TRBD2. This CDR3 contains 12 residues. Trimming took 3 bases from V and 8 from J; bases not matched to a gene: 4. From germline, CDR1 is DFQATT and CDR2 SNEGSKA (reference sequence). CDR3 DNA: TGCAGTGCTAGCGGGGGGGATTGTACGCAGTATTTT. Protein: CSASGGDCTQYF.

With regard to this clonotype: The junction shows a germline mismatch at one end, possibly a read error. The chain recombines TRBV29-1 with TRBJ2-1; 10 nucleotides agree with TRBD2. Germline loops: CDR1 SQVTM, CDR2 ANQGSEA. This CDR3 contains 15 residues. Written as DNA, the CDR3 is TGCAGCGCCCGGGGACTAGCGAGAGGCCACAATGAGCAGTTTTTC. It yields the protein CSARGLARGHNEQFF.

As to this clonotype: This sequence may be a read error, since a much larger clone differs from it by one base. V and J are TRBV4-3 and TRBJ1-4; no clear D. Germline lookup yields CDR1 LGHNA and CDR2 YSLEER. V dropped 4 bases and J dropped 1 base, with 10 bases sitting between them. This CDR3 has 15 amino acids. DNA of the CDR3: TGCGCCAGCAGCCGAGACGGTGTAACTAATGAAAAACTGTTTTTT. Protein: CASSRDGVTNEKLFF.

About this clonotype: A much larger clonotype is one base distant, so this may be a read error. Given the absence of the conserved phenylalanine or tryptophan at the CDR3 end, a read error is likely. The chain uses TRBV11-2 and TRBJ2-1; D ambiguous. The CDR3 runs to 16 residues. Germline V gene lookup returns CDR1 SGHAT and CDR2 FQNNGV. V was pared by 2 bases and J by 0 bases, with 11 bases between. The chain's CDR3 is CASSLRGDSSYNEQFS. DNA of the CDR3: TGTGCCAGCAGCTTACGAGGCGATAGCTCCTACAATGAGCAGTTCTCC.

This clonotype showed up just a few times. The chain has TRBV6-2 or TRBV6-3 and TRBJ2-2; tentatively, D is TRBD2 (5 bases). V lost 4 bases, J lost 7 bases, and 13 bases lay in between. The CDR3 consists of 14 residues. CDR1 MNHEY and CDR2 SVGEGT come from the germline V gene. This CDR3 reads CASSFQRAVGELFF. As DNA, the CDR3 is TGTGCCAGCAGTTTCCAGAGGGCCGTCGGGGAGCTGTTTTTT.

At least ten counts were recorded for this clonotype. The chain employs TRBV20-1 and TRBJ1-2; D is perhaps TRBD1 (5 bases). Germline V lookup: CDR1 DFQATT, CDR2 SNEGSKA (reference sequence). V shed 7 bases and J shed 3 bases, with 9 bases lying between them. The CDR3 runs to 11 residues. CDR3 protein: CSGGSDYGYTF. The CDR3 DNA is TGCAGTGGGGGGAGCGACTATGGCTACACCTTC.

This clonotype was found a few times. A read error is possible here, since a much larger clone lies one base away. The chain carries TRBV11-2 and TRBJ2-3; the D gene is possibly TRBD2 (5 bases). Per germline, CDR1 SGHAT and CDR2 FQNNGV. This CDR3 spans 16 amino acids. The CDR3 DNA follows: TGTGCCTGCAGCCCCGCACAAATGCTAGCTCCGGATACGCAGTATTTT. Its protein is CACSPAQMLAPDTQYF.

Of note for this clonotype: The junction does not match germline at one end; this may be a read error. This chain links TRBV6-6 with TRBJ2-1, with TRBD1 matching 8 bases. Germline CDR1 reads MNHNY; CDR2 reads SVGAGI (reference sequence). The CDR3 extends over 16 amino acids. The CDR3 protein is CASSYMGTGRDNERFF. The CDR3 DNA sequence: TGTGCCAGCAGTTACATGGGGACAGGCCGGGACAATGAGCGGTTCTTC.

The rearrangement uses TRBV30 and TRBJ2-7; D unresolved. This CDR3 has 13 amino acids. Germline V gives CDR1 GTSNPN, CDR2 SVGIG (reference sequence). The V end was cut by 0 bases, the J end by 5 bases, with 11 bases between. CDR3 bases: TGTGCCTGGAGTGTAACAGAGTCCCACGAGCAGTACTTC. This gives the protein CAWSVTESHEQYF.

On this clonotype itself: Germline is not matched at one junction end, which may reflect a read error. The gene calls are TRBV11-3 and TRBJ2-2; no clear D. Germline V gives CDR1 SGHNT, CDR2 YENEEA. The CDR3 length is 18 residues. CDR3 DNA: TGTGCCAGCAGTTCACTGGTATTGTCTACGACGAACGCCGGGGAGCTGTTTTTT. Amino acids: CASSSLVLSTTNAGELFF.

With regard to this clonotype: The junction departs from the called germline gene at one end, perhaps through a read error. The chain employs TRBV11-3 and TRBJ2-3, with D tentatively TRBD1 or TRBD2 (6 bases each). The CDR3 spans 15 residues. CDR1 SGHNT and CDR2 YENEEA come from the germline V gene. The CDR3: CVSTFVRGARDTQYF. The CDR3 DNA sequence: TGTGTCAGCACTTTCGTGAGGGGGGCGAGGGATACGCAATATTTT.

Of note for this clonotype: At one end the junction does not follow the germline gene, possibly because of a read error. The chain has TRBV20-1 and TRBJ2-2; TRBD1 or TRBD2 may be the D gene (5 bases each). Germline V CDR1 and CDR2: DFQATT, SNEGSKA (reference sequence). This CDR3 region has 16 residues. The CDR3 here is CNASSLDSANTGELFF. The CDR3 DNA reads as TGCAATGCTAGCAGCCTAGACAGTGCGAACACCGGGGAGCTGTTTTTT.

This clonotype was picked up a small number of times. The chain employs TRBV4-3 and TRBJ1-2; 12 nucleotides agree with TRBD1. The CDR3 covers 17 residues. Germline V gene sequence: CDR1 LGHNA, CDR2 YSLEER. The V gene end was trimmed by 3 bases and the J gene end by 5 bases; junction bases not matched to a gene: 10. In nucleotides, the CDR3 is TGCGCCAGCAGCCATGGGACAGGGGGCACGACGAGATATGGCTACACCTTC. It codes for CASSHGTGGTTRYGYTF.

The genes are TRBV7-2 and TRBJ2-1, with D uncertain. V was trimmed by 6 bases and J by 10 bases, leaving 13 bases between them. In germline, CDR1 is SGHTA, CDR2 FQGNSA. There are 12 residues in the CDR3. CDR3 loop: CASSSVIGEQFF. The CDR3 DNA sequence: TGTGCCAGCAGTTCCGTGATCGGCGAGCAGTTCTTC.

This clonotype has a single count. The junction departs from the called germline gene at one end, perhaps through a read error. CDR3 region: CSVGLVNSEVFF. The CDR3 nucleotides read TGCAGCGTTGGTTTGGTGAACAGTGAAGTTTTCTTT. V usage is TRBV29-1 and J usage is TRBJ1-1, with no clear D. CDR3 length equals 12 residues. Germline V gene lookup returns CDR1 SQVTM and CDR2 ANQGSEA.

This rearrangement joins TRBV6-5 to TRBJ1-4; D not certain. Deletions cut 7 bases from V and 8 bases from J, with 20 bases between. This CDR3 contains 15 residues. CDR1 and CDR2 from the germline V gene are MNHEY and SVGAGI. The CDR3 loop is CASTDRTPGGEKLFF. CDR3 sequence (DNA): TGTGCCAGCACGGACCGGACTCCAGGAGGGGAAAAACTGTTTTTT.

A remark on this clonotype: One end of the junction fails to match germline, which may point to a read error. V and J are TRBV29-1 and TRBJ1-2; TRBD1 aligns across 9 bases. From germline, CDR1 is SQVTM and CDR2 ANQGSEA. The CDR3 length is 13 residues. The CDR3 here is CSAKSGTGYGYTF. CDR3 in DNA: TGCAGCGCAAAATCCGGGACAGGGTATGGTTACACCTTC.